This TCR beta chain was captured by sequencing in a study of T cells in localized non-small cell lung cancer. Findings and caveats of the study: Sequencing covered just one tumor region, so heterogeneity cannot be ruled out. Tumor showed lower T cell clonality than uninvolved adjacent lung, where it was highest. Among blood samples, higher T cell density accompanied longer overall survival.

Regarding this clone: Its matching antigen is unknown.

The assay was immunoSEQ multiplex PCR, and TCRdb's table has in-frame clones only and misses some. The repertoire includes around 25,000 clones, 92% of them detected once, and 2.7% sits in the top ten. The CDR3 is 13 residues long. Germline CDR1 is MDHEN and CDR2 is SYDVKM. V lost 3 bases and J 3 bases, leaving 8 bases between the germline ends. This rearrangement joins TRBV28 to TRBJ1-2; D remains ambiguous. This clonotype was obtained from a woman aged 40 to 75 with stage I lung adenocarcinoma. The sequenced sample was peripheral blood, obtained before any cancer treatment. CDR3 region: CASSFRNHYGYTF. CDR3 DNA sequence: TGTGCCAGCAGTTTCAGGAATCACTATGGCTACACCTTC.